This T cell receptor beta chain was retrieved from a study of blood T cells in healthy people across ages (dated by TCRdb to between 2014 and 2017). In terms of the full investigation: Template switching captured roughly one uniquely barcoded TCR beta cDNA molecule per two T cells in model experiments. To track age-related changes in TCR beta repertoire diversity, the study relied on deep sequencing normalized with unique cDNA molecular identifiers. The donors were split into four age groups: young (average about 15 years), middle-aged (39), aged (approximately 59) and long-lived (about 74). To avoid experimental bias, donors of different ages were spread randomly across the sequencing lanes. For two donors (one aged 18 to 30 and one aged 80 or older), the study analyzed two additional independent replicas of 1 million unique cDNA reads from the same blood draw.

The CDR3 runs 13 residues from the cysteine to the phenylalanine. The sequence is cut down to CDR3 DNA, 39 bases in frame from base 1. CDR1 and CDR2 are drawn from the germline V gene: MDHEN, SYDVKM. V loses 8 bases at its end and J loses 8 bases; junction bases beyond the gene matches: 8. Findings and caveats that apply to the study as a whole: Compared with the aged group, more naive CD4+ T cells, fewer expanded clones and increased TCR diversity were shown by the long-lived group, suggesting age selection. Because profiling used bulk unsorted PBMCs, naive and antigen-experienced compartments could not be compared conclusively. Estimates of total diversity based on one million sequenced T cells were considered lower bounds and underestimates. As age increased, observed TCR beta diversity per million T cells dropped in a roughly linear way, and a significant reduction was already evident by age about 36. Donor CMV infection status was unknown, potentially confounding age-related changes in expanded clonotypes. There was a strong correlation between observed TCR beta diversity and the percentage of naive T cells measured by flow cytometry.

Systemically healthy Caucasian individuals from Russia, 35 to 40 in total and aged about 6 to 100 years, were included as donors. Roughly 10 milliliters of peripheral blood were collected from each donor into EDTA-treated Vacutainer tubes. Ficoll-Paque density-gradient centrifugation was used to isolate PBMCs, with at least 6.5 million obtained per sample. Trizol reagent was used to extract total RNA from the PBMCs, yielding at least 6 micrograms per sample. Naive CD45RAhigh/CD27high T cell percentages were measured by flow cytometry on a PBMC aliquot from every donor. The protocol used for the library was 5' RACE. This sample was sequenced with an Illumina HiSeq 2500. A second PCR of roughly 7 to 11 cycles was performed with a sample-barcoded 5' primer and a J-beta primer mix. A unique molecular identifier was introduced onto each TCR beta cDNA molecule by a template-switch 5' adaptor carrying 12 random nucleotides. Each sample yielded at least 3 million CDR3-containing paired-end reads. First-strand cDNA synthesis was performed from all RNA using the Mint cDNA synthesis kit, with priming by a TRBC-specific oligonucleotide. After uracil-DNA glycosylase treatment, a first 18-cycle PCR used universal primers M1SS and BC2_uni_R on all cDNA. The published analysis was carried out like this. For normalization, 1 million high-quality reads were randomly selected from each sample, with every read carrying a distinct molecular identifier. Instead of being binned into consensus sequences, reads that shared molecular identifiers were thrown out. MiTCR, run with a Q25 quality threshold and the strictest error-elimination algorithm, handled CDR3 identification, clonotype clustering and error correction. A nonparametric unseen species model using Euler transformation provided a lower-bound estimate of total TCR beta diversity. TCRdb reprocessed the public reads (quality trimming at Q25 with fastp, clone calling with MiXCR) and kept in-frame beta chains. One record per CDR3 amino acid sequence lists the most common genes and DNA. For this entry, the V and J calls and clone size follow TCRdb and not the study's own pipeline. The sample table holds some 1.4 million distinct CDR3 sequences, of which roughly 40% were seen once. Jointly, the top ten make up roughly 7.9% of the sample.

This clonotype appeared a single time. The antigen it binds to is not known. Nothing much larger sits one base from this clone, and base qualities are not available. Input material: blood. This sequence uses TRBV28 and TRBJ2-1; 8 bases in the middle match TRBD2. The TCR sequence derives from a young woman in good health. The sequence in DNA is TGTGCCAGCTGGCGGGGGGTAGGCGATGAGCAGTTCTTC. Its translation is CASWRGVGDEQFF.